These 23 T cell receptor beta chains were all obtained from the same sample, sequenced in a study of beta chain features in type 1 diabetes. As every portion of the isolated RNA was reverse transcribed, the sequencing read expressed TCRB transcripts. Libraries were prepared by immunoSEQ multiplex PCR; TCRdb keeps only in-frame clonotypes and omits some of them. The sample has under 350,000 clones, roughly 8% seen once. The specimen sequenced was central memory CD4+ T cells from blood. The receptors come from a woman aged 18-35 years in good health.

This chain connects TRBV5-4 to TRBJ2-5, with D uncertain. The assigned J gene may be wrong: the sequence end matches TRBJ2-7 better. This CDR3 is 15 amino acids long. The V gene's germline CDR1 is SGHNT and CDR2 YYREEE (reference sequence). CDR3 sequence (DNA): TGTGCCAGCCTCTTAGGGCACATTTACTCCTACGAGCAGTACTTC. Translated, it gives CASLLGHIYSYEQYF.

This clone was detected only a few times. Written as DNA, the CDR3 is TGTGCCAGCTCACCCGGGACAGGGCCTTTCTACGAGCAGTACGTC. This gives the protein CASSPGTGPFYEQYV. The chain employs TRBV18 and TRBJ2-7; 9 bases map to TRBD1. Germline-derived CDR1 and CDR2 are KGHSH and LQKENI. This CDR3 has 15 amino acids. Trimming at V came to 3 bases and at J to 3 bases, leaving 6 bases not matched to a gene.

The chain is built from TRBV7-2 and TRBJ1-6, with D possibly being TRBD1 (5 bases). The CDR3 covers 16 residues. V was shortened by 3 bases and J by 10 bases, with 19 bases between the two germline ends. Germline V gene lookup returns CDR1 SGHTA and CDR2 FQGNSA. The CDR3 loop is CASSLTGTAMGSPLHF. The CDR3 DNA follows: TGTGCCAGCAGCTTGACCGGGACCGCGATGGGGTCACCCCTCCACTTT.

This clone has only a few counts. Here the CDR3 DNA reads TGTGCCAGCAGCAAGAGTACAGGGTACTACAATGAGCAGTTCTTC. It is translated as CASSKSTGYYNEQFF. The chain is built from TRBV7-9 and TRBJ2-1; weak D call: TRBD1 (6 bases). Germline CDR1 is SEHNR and CDR2 is FQNEAQ (reference sequence). The CDR3 runs to 15 residues. V was shortened by 5 bases and J by 3 bases, with 14 bases between the two germline ends.

This rearrangement joins TRBV6-1 to TRBJ2-2; 7 bases are shared with TRBD1. The CDR3 spans 14 residues. Germline lookup yields CDR1 MNHNS and CDR2 SASEGT. J lost 5 bases, V lost 4 bases, and 4 bases had no gene match. This chain's CDR3 is CASSADRETGELFF. In nucleotides, the CDR3 is TGTGCCAGCAGTGCTGACAGGGAGACCGGGGAGCTGTTTTTT.

This chain links TRBV4-1 with TRBJ1-2; no reliable D call. This CDR3 has 13 residues. The V gene's germline CDR1 is MGHRA and CDR2 YSYEKL. Trimming removed 1 base at V and 4 bases at J, with 7 bases between. The CDR3 region is CASSQAFSYGYTF. The CDR3 DNA sequence: TGCGCCAGCAGCCAAGCTTTTAGCTATGGCTACACCTTC.

V usage is TRBV5-6 and J usage is TRBJ1-1, with unresolved D. Germline CDR1 is SGHDT and CDR2 is YYEEEE. Trimming stripped 4 bases from V and 0 bases from J, with 7 bases between. The CDR3 contains 13 residues. The CDR3: CASSRRMNTEAFF. CDR3 coding DNA: TGTGCCAGCAGCCGTAGGATGAACACTGAAGCTTTCTTT.

This clone was seen a few times. This sequence joins TRBV7-9 and TRBJ2-3; 8 nucleotides align to TRBD1. Per the germline V gene, CDR1 is SEHNR and CDR2 is FQNEAQ (reference sequence). The CDR3 totals 16 residues. Unmatched junction bases numbered 8, after V lost 6 bases and J lost 0 bases. CDR3 sequence: CASSSQGASSTDTQYF. The CDR3 nucleotides read TGTGCCAGCAGTTCTCAGGGGGCGTCGAGCACAGATACGCAGTATTTT.

In this sample, this clone turned up a few times. This chain links TRBV9 with TRBJ2-3; D is unclear. Between the trimmed V and J ends, which lost 0 bases and 6 bases, there was a span of 8 bases. Germline CDR1 and CDR2: SGDLS and YYNGEE. This CDR3 is 13 amino acids long. The CDR3 is CASSVGGGDTQYF. The CDR3 DNA sequence: TGTGCCAGCAGCGTAGGTGGTGGGGATACGCAGTATTTT.

This clone turned up a few times. The genes are TRBV19 and TRBJ2-7, with TRBD2 as a possible D gene (5 bases). In germline, CDR1 is LNHDA, CDR2 SQIVND (reference sequence). This CDR3 region has 13 residues. Between the trimmed V and J ends, which lost 3 bases and 2 bases, there was a span of 8 bases. The CDR3 is CASSMWGAYEQYF. CDR3 nucleotide sequence: TGTGCCAGTAGTATGTGGGGAGCCTACGAGCAGTACTTC.

This chain connects TRBV28 to TRBJ1-2, with a tentative D call TRBD1 (5 bases). The V end was cut by 5 bases, the J end by 8 bases, with 15 bases between. Per germline, CDR1 MDHEN and CDR2 SYDVKM. The CDR3 has 13 amino acids. The DNA of the CDR3 is TGTGCCAGCAGTCTAATGAGGGGTCAGGGCTACACCTTC. Its protein product is CASSLMRGQGYTF.

This clone was recorded a few times. The gene calls are TRBV9 and TRBJ2-2; a possible D gene is TRBD2 (6 bases). The CDR3 is 15 amino acids. With 0 bases removed from V and 6 bases from J, the gap between germline ends came to 12 bases. The germline CDR1 and CDR2 sequences are SGDLS and YYNGEE. The CDR3 region has the DNA TGTGCCAGCAGCGTAGAAGGAGGGTTGGCCGGGGAGCTGTTTTTT. Protein: CASSVEGGLAGELFF.

This rearrangement joins TRBV4-2 to TRBJ2-5, with TRBD1 matching 7 bases. The ends lost 4 bases at V and 3 bases at J; junction bases unmatched: 8. Germline V lookup: CDR1 LGHNA, CDR2 YNFKEQ. CDR3 length: 15 amino acids. The CDR3 nucleotides read TGTGCCAGCAGCCGAGACGACAGGGAAAAAGAGACCCAGTACTTC. The encoded protein is CASSRDDREKETQYF.

This clone was counted only a few times. The chain links TRBV5-1 to TRBJ2-2; a weak D match, TRBD1 (5 bases). Germline V gene data show CDR1 as SGHRS and CDR2 as YFSETQ. Trimming left V 4 bases short and J 4 bases short, with 8 bases between. CDR3 length equals 13 residues. The CDR3 loop is CASSPQGTGELFF. As DNA, the CDR3 is TGCGCCAGCAGCCCTCAGGGCACCGGGGAGCTGTTTTTT.

This chain links TRBV7-9 with TRBJ2-7, with 7 bases matching TRBD1. Losses at the gene ends were 5 bases for V and 6 bases for J; bases not matched to a gene: 7. Germline lookup yields CDR1 SEHNR and CDR2 FQNEAQ (reference sequence). The CDR3 contains 13 residues. The CDR3 sequence: CASSARQGTEQYV. In nucleotides, the CDR3 is TGTGCCAGCAGCGCCCGACAGGGTACCGAGCAGTACGTC.

This clone was seen a handful of times. The V and J genes are TRBV27 and TRBJ2-6; D might be TRBD2 (6 bases). Between the trimmed V and J ends, which lost 5 bases and 1 base, there was a span of 9 bases. This CDR3 is 15 amino acids long. The germline CDR1 and CDR2 sequences are MNHEY and SMNVEV (reference sequence). The CDR3, as DNA: TGTGCCAGCAGTCCCGGGGGATCTGGGGCCAACGTCCTGACTTTC. Protein: CASSPGGSGANVLTF.

This clone was seen more than once but under ten times. The chain employs TRBV12-5 and TRBJ2-7; the D is unclear. Germline V gives CDR1 LGHNT, CDR2 FRNRAP. V dropped 1 base and J dropped 3 bases, with 7 bases sitting between them. This CDR3 is 13 amino acids long. CDR3 nucleotides: TGTGCTAGTGGTTTGGCACTGGTCTACGAGCAGTACTTC. Its protein product is CASGLALVYEQYF. The whole variable domain, remainder taken from reference TRBV12-5 and TRBJ2-7, is DARVTQTPRHKVTEMGQEVTMRCQPILGHNTVFWYRQTMMQGLELLAYFRNRAPLDDSGMPKDRFSAEMPDATLATLKIQPSEPRDSAVYFCASGLALVYEQYFGPGTRLTVT.

This clone was counted many times. The J gene is TRBJ2-3, the V gene TRBV14; tentatively, D is TRBD1 (5 bases). The germline V and J ends were trimmed by 0 bases and 8 bases, with 12 bases remaining between them. The germline V gene encodes CDR1 SGHDN and CDR2 FVKESK. This CDR3 comprises 14 residues. CDR3 region: CASSQELRAPTQYF. The CDR3 DNA reads TGTGCCAGCAGCCAAGAGCTCAGGGCCCCTACGCAGTATTTT. Full variable domain (rest looked up from reference TRBV14 and TRBJ2-3): EAGVTQFPSHSVIEKGQTVTLRCDPISGHDNLYWYRRVMGKEIKFLLHFVKESKQDESGMPNNRFLAERTGGTYSTLKVQPAELEDSGVYFCASSQELRAPTQYFGPGTRLTVL.

This clone occurred a few times. V gene TRBV15 combines with J gene TRBJ1-3, with D uncertain. Per germline, CDR1 LNHNV and CDR2 YYDKDF (reference sequence). Trimming pared 3 bases from V and 2 bases from J, leaving 8 bases between. The CDR3 loop spans 14 amino acids. The CDR3 spells CATSSHSAGNTIYF. The DNA for the CDR3 is TGTGCCACCAGCAGCCACAGTGCTGGAAACACCATATATTTT.

This clone occurred many times. V is TRBV28 and J is TRBJ2-3, with 8 bases lining up with TRBD2. This CDR3 has 15 residues. Germline values: CDR1 MDHEN, CDR2 SYDVKM. J gave up 4 bases and V 4 bases, and 7 bases lay outside the gene matches. CDR3 in amino acids: CASSSPTSAADTQYF. The CDR3 DNA sequence: TGTGCCAGCAGTTCACCGACTAGCGCCGCAGATACGCAGTATTTT.

This chain links TRBV20-1 with TRBJ1-2, with D unclear. Trimming removed 5 bases from V and 8 bases from J, with 6 bases in between. Germline CDR1 DFQATT, CDR2 SNEGSKA (reference sequence). The CDR3 sequence is 9 residues long. CDR3 nucleotides: TGCAGTGCTGGGGAGGGCTACACCTTC. Protein product: CSAGEGYTF.

This clone was seen only a few times. The chain joins TRBV27 to TRBJ1-2; D may be TRBD1 (5 bases). Germline CDR1 MNHEY, CDR2 SMNVEV (reference sequence). V was cut by 6 bases and J by 6 bases, with 14 bases left in between. The CDR3 has 13 amino acids. The CDR3 coding sequence is TGTGCCAGCAGACGGATTGACAGACATGGCTACACCTTC. It yields the protein CASRRIDRHGYTF.

The V gene is TRBV7-8, the J gene TRBJ2-3, with 7 bases that match TRBD2. Germline trimming cut 0 bases from V and 2 bases from J; bases unmatched to any gene: 8. Germline loops: CDR1 SGHVS, CDR2 FQNEAQ. This CDR3 region has 17 residues. The CDR3 nucleotides are TGTGCCAGCAGCTTAGCTTCCGTGGGAGGGCCCACAGATACGCAGTATTTT. Encoded protein: CASSLASVGGPTDTQYF.